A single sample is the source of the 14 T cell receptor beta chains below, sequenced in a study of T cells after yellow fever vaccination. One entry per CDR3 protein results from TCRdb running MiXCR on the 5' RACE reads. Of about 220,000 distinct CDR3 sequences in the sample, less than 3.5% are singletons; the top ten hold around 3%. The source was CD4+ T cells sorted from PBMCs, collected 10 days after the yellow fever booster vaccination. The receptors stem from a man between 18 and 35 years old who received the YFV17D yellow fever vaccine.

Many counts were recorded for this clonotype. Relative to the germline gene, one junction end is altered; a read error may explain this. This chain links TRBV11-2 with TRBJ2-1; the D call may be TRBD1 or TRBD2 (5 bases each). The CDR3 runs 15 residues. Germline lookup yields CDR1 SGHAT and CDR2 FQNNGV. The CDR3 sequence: CASSLVSGSYNEQFF. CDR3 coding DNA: TGCGCCAGCAGCTTGGTTTCAGGGAGCTACAATGAGCAGTTCTTC.

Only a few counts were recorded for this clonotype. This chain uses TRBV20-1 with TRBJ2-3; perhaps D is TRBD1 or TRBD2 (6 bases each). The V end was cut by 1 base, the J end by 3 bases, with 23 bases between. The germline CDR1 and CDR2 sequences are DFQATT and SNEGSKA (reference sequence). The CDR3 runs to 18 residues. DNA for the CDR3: TGCAGTGCTAGAGCCCTGTCGGGGGCGGGGATCGGGACAGATACGCAGTATTTT. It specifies CSARALSGAGIGTDTQYF.

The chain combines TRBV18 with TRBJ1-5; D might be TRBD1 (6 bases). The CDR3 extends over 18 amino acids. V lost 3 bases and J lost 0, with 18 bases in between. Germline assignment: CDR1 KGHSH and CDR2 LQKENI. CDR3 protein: CASSPPTTTGFSNQPQHF. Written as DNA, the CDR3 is TGTGCCAGCTCACCGCCGACAACGACAGGTTTTAGCAATCAGCCCCAGCATTTT.

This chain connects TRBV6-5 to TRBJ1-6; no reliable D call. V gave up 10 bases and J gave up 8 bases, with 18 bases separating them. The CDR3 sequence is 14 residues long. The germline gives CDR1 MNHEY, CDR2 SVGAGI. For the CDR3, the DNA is TGTGCCACCCGGGCAGACTGGAAGGATTCACCCCTCCACTTT. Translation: CATRADWKDSPLHF.

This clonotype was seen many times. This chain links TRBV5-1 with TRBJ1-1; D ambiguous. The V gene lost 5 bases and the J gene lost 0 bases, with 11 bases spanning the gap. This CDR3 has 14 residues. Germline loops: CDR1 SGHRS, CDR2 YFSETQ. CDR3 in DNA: TGCGCCAGCAGTCCAGGCGGAATGAACACTGAAGCTTTCTTT. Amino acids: CASSPGGMNTEAFF.

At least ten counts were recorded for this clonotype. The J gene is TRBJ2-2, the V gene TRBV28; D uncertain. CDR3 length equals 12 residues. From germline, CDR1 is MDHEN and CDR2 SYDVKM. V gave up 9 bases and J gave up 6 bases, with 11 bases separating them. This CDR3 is CASLSEAGELFF. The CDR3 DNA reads TGTGCCAGTCTGAGTGAAGCCGGGGAGCTGTTTTTT.

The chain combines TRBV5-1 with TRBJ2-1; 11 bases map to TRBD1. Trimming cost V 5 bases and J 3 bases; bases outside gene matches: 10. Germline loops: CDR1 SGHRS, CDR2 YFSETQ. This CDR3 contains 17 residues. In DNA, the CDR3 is TGCGCCAGCAGGCCGGGACAGGGGGAGAGGCGCTACAATGAGCAGTTCTTC. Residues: CASRPGQGERRYNEQFF.

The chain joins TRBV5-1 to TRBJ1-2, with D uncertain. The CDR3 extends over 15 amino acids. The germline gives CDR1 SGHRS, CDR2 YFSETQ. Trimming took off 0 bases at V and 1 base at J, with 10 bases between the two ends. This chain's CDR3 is CASSLALGLNYGYTF. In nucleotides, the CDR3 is TGCGCCAGCAGCTTGGCCCTAGGCCTTAACTATGGCTACACCTTC.

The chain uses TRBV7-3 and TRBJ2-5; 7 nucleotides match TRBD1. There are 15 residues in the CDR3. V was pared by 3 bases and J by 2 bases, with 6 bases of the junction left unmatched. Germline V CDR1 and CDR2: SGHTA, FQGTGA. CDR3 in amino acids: CASSLGPGQQETQYF. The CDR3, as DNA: TGTGCCAGCAGCTTGGGGCCGGGACAGCAAGAGACCCAGTACTTC.

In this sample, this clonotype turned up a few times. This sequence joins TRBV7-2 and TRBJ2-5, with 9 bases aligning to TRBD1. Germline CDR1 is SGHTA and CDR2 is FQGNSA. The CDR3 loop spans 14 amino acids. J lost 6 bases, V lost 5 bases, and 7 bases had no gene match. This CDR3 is CASSPGQGGKTQYF. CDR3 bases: TGTGCCAGCAGCCCGGGACAGGGAGGGAAGACCCAGTACTTC. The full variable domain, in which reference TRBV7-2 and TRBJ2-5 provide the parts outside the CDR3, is GAGVSQSPSNKVTEKGKDVELRCDPISGHTALYWYRQSLGQGLEFLIYFQGNSAPDKSGLPSDRFSAERTGGSVSTLTIQRTQQEDSAVYLCASSPGQGGKTQYFGPGTRLLVL.

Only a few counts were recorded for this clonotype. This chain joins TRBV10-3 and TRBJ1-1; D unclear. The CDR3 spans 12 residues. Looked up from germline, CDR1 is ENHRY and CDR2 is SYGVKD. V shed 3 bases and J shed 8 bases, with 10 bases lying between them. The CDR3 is CAISDGRAEAFF. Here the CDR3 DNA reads TGTGCCATCAGTGACGGGCGCGCCGAAGCTTTCTTT.

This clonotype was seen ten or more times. The CDR3 coding sequence is TGTGCCAGCAGCTGGGGAAGGGCAAAGAACAATGAGCAGTTCTTC. Translating it yields CASSWGRAKNNEQFF. V usage is TRBV7-2 and J usage is TRBJ2-1; D not resolved. The CDR3 is 15 residues long. Between the trimmed V and J ends, which lost 4 bases and 5 bases, there was a span of 15 bases. Germline V gene data show CDR1 as SGHTA and CDR2 as FQGNSA.

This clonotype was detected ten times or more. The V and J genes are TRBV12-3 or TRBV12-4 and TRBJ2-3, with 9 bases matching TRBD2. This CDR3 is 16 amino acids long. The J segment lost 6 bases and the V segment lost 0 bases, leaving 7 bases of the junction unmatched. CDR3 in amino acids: CASSLAVAGAVDTQYF. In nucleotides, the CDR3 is TGTGCCAGCAGTTTAGCAGTAGCGGGGGCGGTGGATACGCAGTATTTT.

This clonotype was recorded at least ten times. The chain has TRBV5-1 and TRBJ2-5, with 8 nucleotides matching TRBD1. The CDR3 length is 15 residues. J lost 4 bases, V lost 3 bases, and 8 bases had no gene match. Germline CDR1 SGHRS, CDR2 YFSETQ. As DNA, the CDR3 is TGCGCCAGCAGCTCGCAGGACAGGGAAGGAGAGACCCAGTACTTC. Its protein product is CASSSQDREGETQYF.